This is a list of T cell receptor beta chains from one sample in a study of neoadjuvant nivolumab and ipilimumab in lung cancer. The data were produced by immunoSEQ multiplex PCR, yet TCRdb's version contains in-frame clones alone and is incomplete. The profile covers about 18,000 clones, with about 90% appearing a single time and over 2% taken by the ten largest. Here the sequenced sample was peripheral blood, taken before neoadjuvant nivolumab, alone or with ipilimumab. The receptors stem from an adult with non-small cell lung cancer. Each CDR3 is given with its conserved first and last residue. A D gene is named only where the DNA matches it firmly. Not all rows give a size; the values are once, few, many and, for expanded clones, a class.

TRBJ2-7 | TRBD2 | TRBV6-1 | - | TGTGCCAGTAGGCCTGGGCTAGCGGGAGACGAGCAGTACTTC | CASRPGLAGDEQYF
TRBJ2-1 | - | TRBV20-1 | - | TGCAGTGCTAGCCGATACTCAGAGCAGTTCTTC | CSASRYSEQFF
TRBJ2-1 | - | TRBV14 | few | TGTGCCAGCAGCCGGGGGACGAGGAATGAGCAGTTCTTC | CASSRGTRNEQFF
TRBJ1-2 | TRBD1 | TRBV29-1 | - | TGCAGCGTTGTGCTGTTTGGCAGGGGGAACTATGGCTACACCTTC | CSVVLFGRGNYGYTF
TRBJ2-1 | TRBD2 | TRBV7-6 | - | TGTGCCAGCAGCTCTATGACTAGCCGTTCCAATGAGCAGTTCTTC | CASSSMTSRSNEQFF
TRBJ2-7 | - | TRBV30 | - | TGTGCCTGGAGGCCGGGACCCCGTGCGGTCGAGCAGTACTTC | CAWRPGPRAVEQYF
TRBJ2-1 | - | TRBV15 | - | TGTGCCACCAGCAGCCCGACCAGGTCCTACAATGAGCAGTTCTTC | CATSSPTRSYNEQFF
TRBJ1-4 | - | TRBV5-8 | - | TGTGCCAGCAGCGTGAAGACAGGTTTCACTGAAAAACTGTTTTTT | CASSVKTGFTEKLFF
TRBJ1-3 | - | TRBV30 | - | TGTGCCTGGAGTGCACAGGCCTCTGGAAACACCATATATTTT | CAWSAQASGNTIYF
TRBJ2-3 | - | TRBV7-6 | - | TGTGCCAGCAGCCGTCGCGCAGGACAAACTAGCACAGATACGCAGTATTTT | CASSRRAGQTSTDTQYF
TRBJ2-7 | - | TRBV5-1 | few | TGCGCCAGCAGTTTCGGACCGAACTCCTACGAGCAGTACTTC | CASSFGPNSYEQYF
TRBJ2-3 | TRBD1 | TRBV28 | medium-sized | TGTGCCAGCAGTTCTCGGGACAGGGGATCAGATACGCAGTATTTT | CASSSRDRGSDTQYF
TRBJ2-7 | TRBD2 | TRBV7-2 | - | TGTGCCAGCAGCCCGAGCGGGAGCCACGAGCAGTACTTC | CASSPSGSHEQYF
TRBJ2-3 | - | TRBV6-5 | - | TGTGCCAGCAGTTACTCAGGACTGAGCACAGATACGCAGTATTTT | CASSYSGLSTDTQYF
TRBJ2-3 | - | TRBV6-5 | - | TGTGCCAGCAGTCCGCTCAGCCTTAGCACAGATACGCAGTATTTT | CASSPLSLSTDTQYF
TRBJ2-7 | - | TRBV29-1 | - | TGCAGCGTTGGTGTCCCGCCTGGAGAGCAGTACTTC | CSVGVPPGEQYF
TRBJ2-3 | - | TRBV11-3 | - | TGTGCCAGCAGCTTCACCGGAACTAGCACAGATACGCAGTATTTT | CASSFTGTSTDTQYF
TRBJ2-7 | TRBD1 | TRBV7-9 | - | TGTGCCAGCAGCTTACTGCAGGGGGCAAGGGAGCAGTACTTC | CASSLLQGAREQYF
TRBJ2-1 | - | TRBV5-4 | few | TGTGCCAGCAGCTTGCAGGGCCTAGCAGCTTTCAATGAGCAGTTCTTC | CASSLQGLAAFNEQFF
TRBJ1-2 | - | TRBV9 | - | TGTGCCAGCAGCGTAGTATCTGGGGATGGCTACACCTTC | CASSVVSGDGYTF
TRBJ1-1 | - | TRBV30 | once | TGTGCCTGGTCCACAGGACAGCGTGAAGCTTTCTTT | CAWSTGQREAFF
TRBJ2-7 | - | TRBV7-8 | - | TGTGCCAGCAGCTTGGGGGACCGGGGACCCTACGAGCAGTACTTC | CASSLGDRGPYEQYF
TRBJ2-3 | - | TRBV30 | - | TGTGCCTGGAGTGTCGGCGGGGGCCCCACAGATACGCAGTATTTT | CAWSVGGGPTDTQYF
TRBJ2-5 | TRBD2 | TRBV4-3 | - | TGCGCCAGCAGCCTTACACTAGCGGGAGTATTTCGGAGTGAGACCCAGTACTTC | CASSLTLAGVFRSETQYF
TRBJ2-7 | - | TRBV18 | - | TGTGCCAGCTCACAAGGGGTAACCTACGAGCAGTACTTC | CASSQGVTYEQYF
TRBJ2-7 | TRBD2 | TRBV10-3 | - | TGTGCCATCAGCCCATCTAGCGGGAGCTCCTACGAGCAGTACTTC | CAISPSSGSSYEQYF
TRBJ2-5 | - | TRBV29-1 | - | TGCAGCGTTGAGACTCGTGAGACCCAGTACTTC | CSVETRETQYF
TRBJ2-1 | - | TRBV4-3 | - | TGCGCCAGCAGCCGGCTGGCCGGGACTTCCAGCTCCTACAATGAGCAGTTCTTC | CASSRLAGTSSSYNEQFF
TRBJ2-1 | - | TRBV18 | - | TGTGCCAGCTCACCACCGGCGGGGAGCTCCTACAATGAGCAGTTCTTC | CASSPPAGSSYNEQFF